These 30 T cell receptor beta chains share one sample of origin, sequenced in a study of blood T cell repertoires in COVID-19. The protocol was immunoSEQ multiplex PCR, while the TCRdb copy is restricted to in-frame clones and leaves out a portion. The sample includes a few hundred thousand clones, roughly 86% of them seen just once. The sequenced sample consisted of peripheral blood. The receptor set was obtained from a human donor with acute or convalescent COVID-19. The donor label of this sample is uncertain.

The chain joins TRBV28 to TRBJ2-7; 8 bases fit TRBD1. V was clipped by 7 bases and J by 7 bases; unmatched bases: 18. Germline lookup yields CDR1 MDHEN and CDR2 SYDVKM. The CDR3 is made up of 16 amino acids. The CDR3 DNA sequence: TGTGCCAGCACCTCCCCCCAGGACAGGGCAATCGGGGAGCAGTACTTC. Translation gives CASTSPQDRAIGEQYF.

The rearrangement uses TRBV29-1 and TRBJ2-7; no definite D call. There are 13 residues in the CDR3. Germline V gives CDR1 SQVTM, CDR2 ANQGSEA. V lost 4 bases and J lost 0, with 10 bases in between. Here the CDR3 reads CSVVSGNSYEQYF. CDR3 nucleotides: TGCAGCGTTGTATCAGGAAACTCCTACGAGCAGTACTTC.

The rearrangement uses TRBV15 and TRBJ1-2; D is uncertain. The CDR3 spans 12 residues. CDR1 is LNHNV, CDR2 YYDKDF, per germline (reference sequence). The germline V and J ends were trimmed by 3 bases and 1 base, with 3 bases remaining between them. For the CDR3, the DNA is TGTGCCACCAGCAGCGGTAACTATGGCTACACCTTC. This sequence encodes CATSSGNYGYTF.

The chain is built from TRBV14 and TRBJ2-5, with 9 positions matching TRBD1. The V and J ends lost 5 bases and 5 bases, in that order; junction bases with no gene match: 3. The CDR3 spans 13 residues. CDR1 and CDR2 from the germline V gene are SGHDN and FVKESK. The CDR3, as DNA: TGTGCCAGCAGCGGACAGGGGCCTGAGACCCAGTACTTC. It codes for CASSGQGPETQYF. The variable domain in full, with the rest retrieved from reference TRBV14 and TRBJ2-5, is EAGVTQFPSHSVIEKGQTVTLRCDPISGHDNLYWYRRVMGKEIKFLLHFVKESKQDESGMPNNRFLAERTGGTYSTLKVQPAELEDSGVYFCASSGQGPETQYFGPGTRLLVL.

J is TRBJ1-2 and V is TRBV7-9, with 8 positions matching TRBD1. The V and J ends lost 5 bases and 3 bases, in that order; junction bases with no gene match: 2. The CDR3 is 13 amino acids. Per the germline V gene, CDR1 is SEHNR and CDR2 is FQNEAQ (reference sequence). The CDR3 is CASSPTGDYGYTF. The CDR3 coding sequence is TGTGCCAGCAGCCCGACAGGGGACTATGGCTACACCTTC.

The chain has TRBV5-4 and TRBJ2-1; the D gene is possibly TRBD2 (6 bases). Germline CDR1 is SGHNT and CDR2 is YYREEE (reference sequence). V lost 0 bases to trimming and J lost 6 bases, with 10 bases between them. The CDR3 has 14 amino acids. The CDR3 nucleotides read TGTGCCAGCAGCTTGGACCCAGCGGGCAATGAGCAGTTCTTC. This encodes CASSLDPAGNEQFF.

This chain joins TRBV12-5 and TRBJ2-7; D is unresolved. Deletions cut 0 bases from V and 0 bases from J, with 9 bases between. Germline CDR1 reads LGHNT; CDR2 reads FRNRAP. This CDR3 region has 15 residues. The CDR3 loop is CASGLVSGGSYEQYF. The CDR3 bases are TGTGCTAGTGGTTTGGTCTCTGGCGGCTCCTACGAGCAGTACTTC.

The CDR3 protein is CASSGRLLDSRYYEQYF. The CDR3 DNA reads TGTGCCAGCAGTGGTAGACTTCTCGACAGCCGTTACTACGAGCAGTACTTC. The rearrangement uses TRBV27 and TRBJ2-7; possibly TRBD1 for D (5 bases). CDR3 length: 17 residues. The V and J ends lost 5 bases and 3 bases respectively, with 23 bases between them. The germline V gene encodes CDR1 MNHEY and CDR2 SMNVEV (reference sequence).

The CDR3 sequence is CASSDWDILYGYTF. The CDR3, as DNA: TGTGCCAGCAGTGATTGGGACATCCTTTACGGCTACACCTTC. The rearrangement joins TRBV2 to TRBJ1-2; a possible D gene is TRBD1 (6 bases). The V end was cut by 3 bases, the J end by 8 bases, with 16 bases between. In germline, CDR1 is SNHLY, CDR2 FYNNEI. CDR3 length: 14 residues. The full variable domain, completed using reference TRBV2 and TRBJ1-2, is EPEVTQTPSHQVTQMGQEVILRCVPISNHLYFYWYRQILGQKVEFLVSFYNNEISEKSEIFDDQFSVERPDGSNFTLKIRSTKLEDSAMYFCASSDWDILYGYTFGSGTRLTVV.

The chain uses TRBV20-1 and TRBJ1-1; D may be TRBD1 (6 bases). Trimming left V 3 bases short and J 1 base short, with 12 bases between. The germline gives CDR1 DFQATT, CDR2 SNEGSKA (reference sequence). CDR3 length equals 14 residues. The CDR3 nucleotides read TGCAGTGCTAGTCGGGGGGCGGGGAACACTGAAGCTTTCTTT. Its protein product is CSASRGAGNTEAFF.

This chain joins TRBV19 and TRBJ1-5, with D uncertain. Trimming cost V 4 bases and J 0 bases, with 19 bases left between them. This CDR3 is built from 18 residues. Germline CDR1 is LNHDA and CDR2 is SQIVND (reference sequence). This CDR3 is CASSTSETSAYSNQPQHF. The CDR3, as DNA: TGTGCCAGTAGTACCAGCGAGACCTCGGCGTATAGCAATCAGCCCCAGCATTTT.

The chain is built from TRBV6-5 and TRBJ1-1, with D possibly being TRBD1 (5 bases). Germline V gene lookup returns CDR1 MNHEY and CDR2 SVGAGI. Between the trimmed V and J ends, which lost 6 bases and 1 base, there was a span of 12 bases. The CDR3 has 14 amino acids. CDR3 loop: CASSLPGGNTEAFF. Written as DNA, the CDR3 is TGTGCCAGCAGCTTACCCGGGGGGAACACTGAAGCTTTCTTT.

The chain combines TRBV25-1 with TRBJ1-3; no clear D gene. Trimming removed 5 bases at V and 0 bases at J, with 11 bases between. This CDR3 has 15 amino acids. CDR1 is MGHDK, CDR2 SYGVNS, per germline. This CDR3 reads CASSPGFNSGNTIYF. DNA for the CDR3: TGTGCCAGCAGTCCGGGTTTCAACTCTGGAAACACCATATATTTT.

The chain is built from TRBV11-2 and TRBJ2-4, with D tentatively TRBD2 (5 bases). This CDR3 contains 14 residues. V dropped 5 bases and J dropped 1 base, with 9 bases sitting between them. CDR1 is SGHAT and CDR2 is FQNNGV in the germline V gene. As DNA, the CDR3 is TGTGCCAGCAGCCCCTGGGAGGCCAAAAACATTCAGTACTTC. Amino acid sequence: CASSPWEAKNIQYF.

J is TRBJ1-1 and V is TRBV12-3 or TRBV12-4; TRBD1 might be the D (6 bases). Trimming shortened V by 6 bases and J by 2 bases, and 10 bases separated the two germline ends. This CDR3 contains 13 residues. The CDR3, as DNA: TGTGCCAGCAGAGACAGGACTAACACTGAAGCTTTCTTT. Translation gives CASRDRTNTEAFF.

CDR3 nucleotide sequence: TGTGCCAGCAGTGACCAGGGGAATTATAATTCACCCCTCCACTTT. It translates to CASSDQGNYNSPLHF. The J gene is TRBJ1-6, the V gene TRBV6-4; TRBD1 might be the D (6 bases). Germline CDR1 MRHNA, CDR2 SNTAGT. This CDR3 is built from 15 residues. V lost 2 bases and J 4 bases, leaving 9 bases between the germline ends.

Here the CDR3 reads CASSETRGTIPEAFF. The CDR3 DNA reads TGTGCCAGCAGTGAAACCAGGGGGACGATTCCTGAAGCTTTCTTT. The chain recombines TRBV6-1 with TRBJ1-1; 7 nucleotides agree with TRBD1. V lost 2 bases, J lost 6 bases, and 9 bases stayed unmatched. This CDR3 spans 15 amino acids. Germline V gene lookup returns CDR1 MNHNS and CDR2 SASEGT.

V usage is TRBV24-1 and J usage is TRBJ1-2, with D unclear. V dropped 4 bases and J dropped 8 bases, with 10 bases sitting between them. This CDR3 contains 12 residues. From germline, CDR1 is KGHDR and CDR2 SFDVKD. For the CDR3, the DNA is TGTGCCACCAGTGACTTCAGGAGGGGCTACACCTTC. It specifies CATSDFRRGYTF.

A single count supports this clone. This chain joins TRBV5-1 and TRBJ1-1; tentative D call: TRBD1 (5 bases). Germline loops: CDR1 SGHRS, CDR2 YFSETQ. This CDR3 has 15 amino acids. With 5 bases removed from V and 3 bases from J, the gap between germline ends came to 17 bases. CDR3 loop: CASSETAPRDTEAFF. As DNA, the CDR3 is TGCGCCAGCAGTGAGACAGCCCCCCGTGACACTGAAGCTTTCTTT. The entire variable domain, with the rest obtained from reference TRBV5-1 and TRBJ1-1, is as follows: KAGVTQTPRYLIKTRGQQVTLSCSPISGHRSVSWYQQTPGQGLQFLFEYFSETQRNKGNFPGRFSGRQFSNSRSEMNVSTLELGDSALYLCASSETAPRDTEAFFGQGTRLTVV.

The chain joins TRBV6-2 or TRBV6-3 to TRBJ2-1, with 12 bases that match TRBD2. CDR1 and CDR2 (germline): MNHEY, SVGEGT. This CDR3 is 21 amino acids long. Trimming at V came to 2 bases and at J to 0 bases, leaving 14 bases not matched to a gene. The CDR3: CASSYPRTSGAPLSSYNEQFF. The DNA of the CDR3 is TGTGCCAGCAGTTACCCCCGGACTAGCGGGGCCCCCCTTAGCTCCTACAATGAGCAGTTCTTC.

The genes are TRBV5-8 and TRBJ1-1, with a possible D match to TRBD1 (5 bases). Germline CDR1 reads SGHTS; CDR2 reads YDEGEE. Trimming left V 4 bases short and J 11 bases short, with 12 bases between. This CDR3 is built from 11 residues. For the CDR3, the DNA is TGTGCCAGCAGCCAGGGACTGGTGGCTTTCTTT. This translates into CASSQGLVAFF.

The chain links TRBV3-1 (or the pseudogene TRBV3-2) to TRBJ2-7, with 7 bases matching TRBD1. Germline CDR1 LGHDT, CDR2 YNNKEL (reference sequence). The CDR3 totals 18 residues. J gave up 3 bases and V 1 base, and 15 bases lay outside the gene matches. This chain's CDR3 is CASSQGRKGGGQVYEQYF. The CDR3, as DNA: TGTGCCAGCAGCCAAGGTCGAAAAGGGGGCGGGCAGGTCTACGAGCAGTACTTC.

This sequence joins TRBV19 and TRBJ2-2; 8 nucleotides match TRBD2. CDR3 length equals 14 residues. V lost 8 bases, J lost 4 bases, and 6 bases stayed unmatched. The germline V gene encodes CDR1 LNHDA and CDR2 SQIVND (reference sequence). This chain's CDR3 is CASETSGRTGELFF. The CDR3 DNA sequence: TGTGCCAGTGAAACTAGCGGTCGCACCGGGGAGCTGTTTTTT.

The V gene is TRBV2, the J gene TRBJ1-2; 7 positions match TRBD1. Germline V gives CDR1 SNHLY, CDR2 FYNNEI. The CDR3 spans 13 residues. The junction had 10 bases not matched to a gene; V was cut back by 7 bases and J by 8 bases. Written as DNA, the CDR3 is TGTGCCAGCAAGGGCAACAGGGGAGAAGGCTACACCTTC. Translation: CASKGNRGEGYTF. The complete variable domain, with remaining parts taken from reference TRBV2 and TRBJ1-2, reads EPEVTQTPSHQVTQMGQEVILRCVPISNHLYFYWYRQILGQKVEFLVSFYNNEISEKSEIFDDQFSVERPDGSNFTLKIRSTKLEDSAMYFCASKGNRGEGYTFGSGTRLTVV.

V and J are TRBV27 and TRBJ2-2, with TRBD1 identical over 8 bases. The CDR3 sequence is 15 residues long. With V trimmed by 6 bases and J by 1 base, 4 bases remained unmatched. Germline V lookup: CDR1 MNHEY, CDR2 SMNVEV (reference sequence). The CDR3 DNA is TGTGCCAGCAGCTGGACAGGGCTGAACACCGGGGAGCTGTTTTTT. Translating gives CASSWTGLNTGELFF.

This CDR3 reads CASSLAGASGYYEQYF. CDR3 nucleotides: TGTGCCAGCAGCTTAGCAGGGGCTAGCGGGTACTACGAGCAGTACTTC. The V gene is TRBV7-9, the J gene TRBJ2-7, with 8 nucleotides matching TRBD2. Germline lookup yields CDR1 SEHNR and CDR2 FQNEAQ (reference sequence). After removal of 0 bases from V and 3 bases from J, the junction contained 7 bases not matched to a gene. The CDR3 contains 16 residues.

This chain uses TRBV15 with TRBJ1-6, with D possibly TRBD1 on 5 matching bases. CDR1 LNHNV and CDR2 YYDKDF come from the germline V gene (reference sequence). The CDR3 is 16 residues long. The V end was cut by 3 bases, the J end by 13 bases, with 22 bases between. The DNA for the CDR3 is TGTGCCACCAGCAGCCTGGGCCAGGGATGGGATGAGCCCCTCCACTTT. This translates into CATSSLGQGWDEPLHF. The whole variable domain, remainder taken from reference TRBV15 and TRBJ1-6, is DAMVIQNPRYQVTQFGKPVTLSCSQTLNHNVMYWYQQKSSQAPKLLFHYYDKDFNNEADTPDNFQSRRPNTSFCFLDIRSPGLGDTAMYLCATSSLGQGWDEPLHFGNGTRLTVT.

This clone showed up just once. The chain links TRBV5-1 to TRBJ2-3; D may be TRBD2 (5 bases). The germline V gene encodes CDR1 SGHRS and CDR2 YFSETQ. V lost 3 bases and J 0 bases, leaving 14 bases between the germline ends. This CDR3 is 16 amino acids long. CDR3 DNA sequence: TGCGCCAGCAGCTCAAGCCTAACTAGGAGCACAGATACGCAGTATTTT. Protein sequence: CASSSSLTRSTDTQYF.

The chain recombines TRBV7-7 with TRBJ2-1; weak D call: TRBD1 (6 bases). V lost 1 base and J lost 9, with 22 bases in between. The CDR3 contains 17 residues. The germline gives CDR1 SSHAT, CDR2 FNYEAQ (reference sequence). The CDR3 loop is CASSLGRAQDRHSEQFF. DNA of the CDR3: TGTGCCAGCAGCTTAGGTCGGGCCCAGGACAGACATTCTGAGCAGTTCTTC.

The count of this clone is one. This chain connects TRBV7-8 to TRBJ1-2; weak D call: TRBD1 (6 bases). The ends were cut back, 3 bases at V and 5 bases at J, with 28 bases in the middle. Per germline, CDR1 SGHVS and CDR2 FQNEAQ. This CDR3 comprises 19 residues. The CDR3 sequence is CASSFQPTGTRERGYGYTF. CDR3 nucleotide sequence: TGTGCCAGCAGCTTCCAACCTACCGGGACCCGGGAAAGGGGGTATGGCTACACCTTC.